These 9 T cell receptor beta chains share one sample of origin, sequenced in a study of beta chain features in type 1 diabetes. The isolated RNA, all of it, was reverse transcribed, so expressed TCRB transcripts were what got sequenced. TCRdb keeps only in-frame clones here, not all; method: immunoSEQ multiplex PCR. This table has 300,000 to 350,000 clones, roughly a tenth appearing once. General observations from the study: Type 1 diabetes patients had TCRB CDR3s that were shorter (moderately but significantly so) in all four CD4+ subsets.

The antigens for these receptors are not known. Material: central memory CD4+ T cells from blood. Receptors originate from a man aged 25 to 40 with type 1 diabetes.

This clone was counted a few times. The chain couples TRBV14 to TRBJ1-3; D call uncertain. Germline V gene lookup returns CDR1 SGHDN and CDR2 FVKESK. The CDR3 sequence is 16 residues long. The V end lost 2 bases, the J end lost 6 bases, and 17 bases lay between the germline ends. The CDR3 bases are TGTGCCAGCAGCCAACTCGGGAAAGGGCAGGAAAACACCATATATTTT. It encodes CASSQLGKGQENTIYF.

This chain connects TRBV7-2 to TRBJ2-7; 11 nucleotides agree with TRBD1. Germline V gene data show CDR1 as SGHTA and CDR2 as FQGNSA. Unmatched junction bases numbered 7, after V lost 5 bases and J lost 13 bases. This CDR3 has 12 residues. The DNA for the CDR3 is TGTGCCAGCAGCGACCGGGACAGGGGGTTTTACTTC. It is translated as CASSDRDRGFYF.

At least ten counts were recorded for this clone. The chain has TRBV11-3 and TRBJ2-7; 7 nucleotides match TRBD2. The CDR3 contains 13 residues. The trim removed 5 bases at V and 9 bases at J, leaving 10 bases unmatched. Germline V CDR1 and CDR2: SGHNT, YENEEA. CDR3 DNA sequence: TGTGCCAGCAGCCTAAGGGAGGGTGACGCGCAGTACTTC. Protein: CASSLREGDAQYF.

The V call is TRBV6-5, the J call TRBJ2-7; D possibly uses TRBD1 or TRBD2 (5 bases each). Deletions cut 4 bases from V and 6 bases from J, with 10 bases between. CDR3 size: 12 residues. Germline loops: CDR1 MNHEY, CDR2 SVGAGI. The CDR3 DNA reads as TGTGCCAGCAGTTGGGGACCGGGCGAGCAGTACTTC. Its translation: CASSWGPGEQYF.

The chain recombines TRBV19 with TRBJ2-4; D is undetermined. The CDR3 totals 14 residues. V lost 6 bases and J 9 bases, leaving 18 bases between the germline ends. The germline gives CDR1 LNHDA, CDR2 SQIVND (reference sequence). The CDR3 loop reads CASRAPGLRSIQYF. For the CDR3, the DNA is TGTGCCAGTAGAGCCCCGGGCTTAAGAAGCATTCAGTACTTC. The full variable domain, completed using reference TRBV19 and TRBJ2-4, is DGGITQSPKYLFRKEGQNVTLSCEQNLNHDAMYWYRQDPGQGLRLIYYSQIVNDFQKGDIAEGYSVSREKKESFPLTVTSAQKNPTAFYLCASRAPGLRSIQYFGAGTRLSVL.

The rearrangement uses TRBV19 and TRBJ1-5; 11 nucleotides line up with TRBD1. The germline V gene encodes CDR1 LNHDA and CDR2 SQIVND (reference sequence). This CDR3 spans 14 amino acids. Trimming cost V 6 bases and J 6 bases; bases outside gene matches: 4. CDR3 residues: CASRRTGGTQPQHF. The CDR3 DNA is TGTGCCAGTAGGAGGACAGGGGGCACTCAGCCCCAGCATTTT.

This clone was seen many times. This rearrangement joins TRBV7-2 to TRBJ1-1; D might be TRBD1 (5 bases). This CDR3 spans 13 amino acids. V gave up 3 bases and J gave up 5 bases, with 10 bases separating them. Germline V gene sequence: CDR1 SGHTA, CDR2 FQGNSA. CDR3 region: CASSLTVRTEAFF. The CDR3 DNA reads as TGTGCCAGCAGCTTGACAGTAAGGACTGAAGCTTTCTTT.

The chain recombines TRBV7-2 with TRBJ2-7; 8 bases agree with TRBD1. Germline V lookup: CDR1 SGHTA, CDR2 FQGNSA. The ends lost 2 bases at V and 5 bases at J; junction bases unmatched: 5. This CDR3 region has 14 residues. The CDR3 region is CASSLQDRVNEQYF. CDR3 DNA sequence: TGTGCCAGCAGCTTACAGGACAGGGTGAACGAGCAGTACTTC.

This clone was seen a handful of times. CDR3 sequence: CASSYLAGAPYNEQFF. CDR3 coding DNA: TGTGCCAGCAGTTATCTAGCGGGGGCGCCCTACAATGAGCAGTTCTTC. The chain carries TRBV28 and TRBJ2-1; 10 positions match TRBD2. This CDR3 has 16 amino acids. Trimming took 4 bases from V and 2 from J; bases not matched to a gene: 5. Germline-derived CDR1 and CDR2 are MDHEN and SYDVKM.